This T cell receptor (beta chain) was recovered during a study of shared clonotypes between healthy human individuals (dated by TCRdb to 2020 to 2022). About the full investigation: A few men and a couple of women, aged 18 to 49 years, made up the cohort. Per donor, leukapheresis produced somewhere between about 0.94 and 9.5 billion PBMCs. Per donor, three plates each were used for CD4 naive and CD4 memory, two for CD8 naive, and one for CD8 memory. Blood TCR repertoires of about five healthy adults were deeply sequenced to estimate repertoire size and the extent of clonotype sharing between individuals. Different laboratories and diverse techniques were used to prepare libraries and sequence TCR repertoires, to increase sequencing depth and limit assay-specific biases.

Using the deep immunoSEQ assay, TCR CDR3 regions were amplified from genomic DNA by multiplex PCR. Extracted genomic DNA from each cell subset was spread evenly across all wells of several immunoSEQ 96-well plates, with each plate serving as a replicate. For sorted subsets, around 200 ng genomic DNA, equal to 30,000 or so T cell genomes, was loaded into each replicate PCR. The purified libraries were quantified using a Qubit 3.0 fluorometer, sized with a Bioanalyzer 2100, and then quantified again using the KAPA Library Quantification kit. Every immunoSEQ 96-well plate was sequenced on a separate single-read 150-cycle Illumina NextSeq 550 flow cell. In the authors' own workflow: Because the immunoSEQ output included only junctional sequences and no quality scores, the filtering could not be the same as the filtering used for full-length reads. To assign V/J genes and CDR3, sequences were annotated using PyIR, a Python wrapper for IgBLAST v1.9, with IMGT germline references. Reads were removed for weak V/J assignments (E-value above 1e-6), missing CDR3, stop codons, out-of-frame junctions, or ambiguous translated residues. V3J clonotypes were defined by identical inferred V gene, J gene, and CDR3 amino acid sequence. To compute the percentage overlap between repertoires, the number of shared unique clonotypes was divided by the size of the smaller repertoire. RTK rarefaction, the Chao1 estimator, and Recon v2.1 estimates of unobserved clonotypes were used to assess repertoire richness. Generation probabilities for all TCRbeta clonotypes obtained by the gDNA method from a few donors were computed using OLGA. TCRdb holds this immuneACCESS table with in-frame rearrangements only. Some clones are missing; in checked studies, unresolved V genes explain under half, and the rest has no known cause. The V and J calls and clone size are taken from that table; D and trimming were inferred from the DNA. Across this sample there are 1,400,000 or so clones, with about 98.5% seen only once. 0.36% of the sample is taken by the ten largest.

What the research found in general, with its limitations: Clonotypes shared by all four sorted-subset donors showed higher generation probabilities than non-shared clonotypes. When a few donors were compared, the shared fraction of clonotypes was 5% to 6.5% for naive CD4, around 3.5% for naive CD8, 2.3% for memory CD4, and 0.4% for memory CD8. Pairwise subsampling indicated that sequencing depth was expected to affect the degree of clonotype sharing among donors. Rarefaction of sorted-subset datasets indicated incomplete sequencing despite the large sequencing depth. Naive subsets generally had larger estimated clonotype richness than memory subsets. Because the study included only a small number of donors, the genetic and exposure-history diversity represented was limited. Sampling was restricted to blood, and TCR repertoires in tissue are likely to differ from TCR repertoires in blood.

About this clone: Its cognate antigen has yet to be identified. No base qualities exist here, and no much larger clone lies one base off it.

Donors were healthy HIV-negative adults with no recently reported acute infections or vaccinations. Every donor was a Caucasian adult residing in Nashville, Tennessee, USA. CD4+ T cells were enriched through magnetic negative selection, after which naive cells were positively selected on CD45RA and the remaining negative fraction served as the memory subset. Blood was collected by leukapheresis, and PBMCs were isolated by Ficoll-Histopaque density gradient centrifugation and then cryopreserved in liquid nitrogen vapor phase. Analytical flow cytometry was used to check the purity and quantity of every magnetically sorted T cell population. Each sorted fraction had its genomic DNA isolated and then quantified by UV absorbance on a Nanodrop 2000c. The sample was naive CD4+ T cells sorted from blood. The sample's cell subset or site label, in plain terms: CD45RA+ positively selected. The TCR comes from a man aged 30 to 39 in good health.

The DNA sequence is as follows: TGTGCCAGCAGCTTGGGGACAGGGGGCTGGGAGACCCAGTACTTC. This codes for CASSLGTGGWETQYF. The chain employs TRBV5-6 and TRBJ2-5, with 11 middle bases fitting TRBD1. Measured from the cysteine to the phenylalanine, the CDR3 is 15 residues long. CDR3 DNA only is kept here, 45 bases in frame from base 1. Trimming removed 0 bases from V and 5 bases from J; the gene matches leave 3 bases unexplained. The germline V gene gives CDR1 as SGHDT and CDR2 as YYEEEE.